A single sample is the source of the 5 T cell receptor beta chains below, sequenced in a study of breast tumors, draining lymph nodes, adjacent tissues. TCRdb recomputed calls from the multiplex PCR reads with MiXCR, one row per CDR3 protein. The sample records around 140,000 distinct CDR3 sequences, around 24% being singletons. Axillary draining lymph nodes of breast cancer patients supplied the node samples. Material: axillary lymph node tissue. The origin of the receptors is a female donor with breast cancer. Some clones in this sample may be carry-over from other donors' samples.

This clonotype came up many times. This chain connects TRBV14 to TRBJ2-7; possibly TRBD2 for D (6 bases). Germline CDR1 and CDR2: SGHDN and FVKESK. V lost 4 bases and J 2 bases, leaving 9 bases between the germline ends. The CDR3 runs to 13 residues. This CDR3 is CASSPGGPYEQYF. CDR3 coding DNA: TGTGCCAGCAGCCCCGGGGGTCCCTACGAGCAGTACTTC.

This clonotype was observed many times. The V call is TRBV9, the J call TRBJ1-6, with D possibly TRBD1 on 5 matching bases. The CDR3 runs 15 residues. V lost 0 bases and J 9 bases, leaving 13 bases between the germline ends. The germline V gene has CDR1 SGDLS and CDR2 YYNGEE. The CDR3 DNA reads TGTGCCAGCAGCGTAGGTGCAGGGACGAGTTCACCCCTCCACTTT. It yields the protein CASSVGAGTSSPLHF.

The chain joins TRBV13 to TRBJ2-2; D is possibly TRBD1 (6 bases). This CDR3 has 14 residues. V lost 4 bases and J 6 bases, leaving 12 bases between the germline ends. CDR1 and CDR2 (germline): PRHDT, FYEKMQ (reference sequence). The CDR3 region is CASSSQQGSGELFF. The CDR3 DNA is TGTGCCAGCAGCTCCCAACAGGGATCCGGGGAGCTGTTTTTT.

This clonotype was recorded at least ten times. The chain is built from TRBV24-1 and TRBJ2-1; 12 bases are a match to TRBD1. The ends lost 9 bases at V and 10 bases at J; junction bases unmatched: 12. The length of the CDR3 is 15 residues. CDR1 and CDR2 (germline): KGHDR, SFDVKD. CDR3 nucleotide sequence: TGTGCCACCTCTCGGAAGGGACAGGGGGCCAGAGAGCAGTTCTTC. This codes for CATSRKGQGAREQFF.

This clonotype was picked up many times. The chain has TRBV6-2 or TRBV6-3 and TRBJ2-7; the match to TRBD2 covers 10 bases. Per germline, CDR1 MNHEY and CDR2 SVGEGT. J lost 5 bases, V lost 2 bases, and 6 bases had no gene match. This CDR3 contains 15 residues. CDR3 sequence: CASSYLAGDTHEQYF. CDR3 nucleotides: TGTGCCAGCAGTTACCTAGCGGGGGATACCCACGAGCAGTACTTC.